This T cell receptor beta chain is from a study of T cell repertoires in cytomegalovirus infection. On the study more broadly: Indications came from public TCR beta signatures; they pointed to CMV infection and to a matching HLA type.

CDR3 length: 14 residues. Germline V CDR1 and CDR2: MNHGY, SAAAGT. From the reads, TCRdb called clonotypes with MiXCR, one entry per CDR3 protein. This sample yields about 83,000 distinct CDR3 sequences, of which about 45% are seen a single time; more than 80% belongs to the top ten. Concerning this clonotype itself: What it binds is not known. Its ends do not fully match the called genes, so a read error is possible.

This sequence joins TRBV6-8 and TRBJ1-5; TRBD1 aligns across 7 bases. The clonotype was recovered from a human donor in good health (CMV status not recorded). Some clones in this sample may be carry-over from other donors' samples. This sample comprised CD8+ T cells from cultured PBMCs, obtained from culture after CMV antigen stimulation. Here the CDR3 reads CSSCMGQKNQPQHF. The DNA for the CDR3 is TGTTCCAGTTGCATGGGACAGAAGAATCAGCCCCAGCATTTT.